This T cell receptor (beta chain) is drawn from a study of blood T cells in healthy people across ages. For every donor, a draw yielded about 9.7 milliliters of peripheral blood. PCR was performed a second time for about 6 to 12 cycles using a sample-barcoded 5' primer and a J-beta primer mix. MiXCR, run by TCRdb on the 5' RACE reads, gives a single entry per CDR3 protein. The data contain some 860,000 distinct CDR3 sequences, more than 50% of them singletons. Overall study results and limits: Older age went with lower TCR beta diversity per million T cells, in a roughly linear way.

As concerns this clonotype: Its antigen is still unknown.

Germline-derived CDR1 and CDR2 are DFQATT and SNEGSKA (reference sequence). This CDR3 comprises 13 residues. The junction had 7 bases not matched to a gene; V was cut back by 4 bases and J by 8 bases. This clonotype originated in a man aged 40-49 years in good health. The J gene is TRBJ2-1, the V gene TRBV20-1; 8 bases match TRBD1. The source material was blood. The CDR3 loop reads CSATRQGTDEQFF. CDR3 sequence (DNA): TGCAGTGCTACAAGACAGGGGACGGATGAGCAGTTCTTC.